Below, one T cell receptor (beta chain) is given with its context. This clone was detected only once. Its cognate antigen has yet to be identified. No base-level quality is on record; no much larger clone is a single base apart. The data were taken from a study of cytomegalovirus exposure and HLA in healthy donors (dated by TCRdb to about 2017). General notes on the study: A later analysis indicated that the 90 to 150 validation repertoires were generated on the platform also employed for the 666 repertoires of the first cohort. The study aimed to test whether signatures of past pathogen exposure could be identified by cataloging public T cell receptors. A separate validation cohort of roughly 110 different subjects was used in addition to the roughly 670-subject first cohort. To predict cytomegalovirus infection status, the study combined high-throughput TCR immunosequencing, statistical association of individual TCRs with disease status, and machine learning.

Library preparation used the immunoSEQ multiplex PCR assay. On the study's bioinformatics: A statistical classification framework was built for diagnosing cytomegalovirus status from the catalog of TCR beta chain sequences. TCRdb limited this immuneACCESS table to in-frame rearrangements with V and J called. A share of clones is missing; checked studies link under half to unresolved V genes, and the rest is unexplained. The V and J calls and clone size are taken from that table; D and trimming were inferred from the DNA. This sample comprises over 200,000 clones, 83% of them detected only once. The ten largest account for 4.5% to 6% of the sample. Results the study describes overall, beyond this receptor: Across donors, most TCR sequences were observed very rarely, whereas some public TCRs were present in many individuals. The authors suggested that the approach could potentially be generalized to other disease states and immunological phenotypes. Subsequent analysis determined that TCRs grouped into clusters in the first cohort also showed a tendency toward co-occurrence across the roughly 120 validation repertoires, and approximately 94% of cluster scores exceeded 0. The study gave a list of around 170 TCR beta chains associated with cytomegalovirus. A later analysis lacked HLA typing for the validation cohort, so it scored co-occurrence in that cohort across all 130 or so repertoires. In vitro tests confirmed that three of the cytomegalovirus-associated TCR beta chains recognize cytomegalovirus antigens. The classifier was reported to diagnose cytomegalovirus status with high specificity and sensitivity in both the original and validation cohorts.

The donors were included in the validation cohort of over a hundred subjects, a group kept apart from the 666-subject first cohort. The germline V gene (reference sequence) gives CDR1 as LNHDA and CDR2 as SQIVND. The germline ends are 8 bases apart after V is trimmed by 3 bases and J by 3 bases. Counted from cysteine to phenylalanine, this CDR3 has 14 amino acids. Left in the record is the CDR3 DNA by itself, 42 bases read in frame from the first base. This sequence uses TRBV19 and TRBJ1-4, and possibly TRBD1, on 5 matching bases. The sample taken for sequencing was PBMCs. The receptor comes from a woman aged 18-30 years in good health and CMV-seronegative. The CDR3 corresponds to CASSIVGANEKLFF. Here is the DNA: TGTGCCAGTAGTATTGTAGGGGCTAATGAAAAACTGTTTTTT.